This T cell receptor (beta chain) was captured by sequencing in a study of T cell repertoires in aging, cancer and after chemotherapy. This CDR3 is 14 amino acids long. Germline V gene lookup returns CDR1 MNHEY and CDR2 SMNVEV (reference sequence). The ends lost 2 bases at V and 5 bases at J; junction bases unmatched: 5. Study-level points and caveats: Thymic emigration or peripheral T cell expansion may be impaired by lymphoid organ infiltration in hematological cancer. In healthy donors, age-related TCR diversity loss mainly reflected lost richness. Untreated cancer patients had significantly lower blood TCR diversity than age-matched healthy donors.

This clonotype was observed a few times. Its antigen is unidentified. Multiplex touch-down PCR with TRB-A/B primers amplified rearranged V-D-J TRB sequences. From the multiplex PCR reads, TCRdb called clonotypes with MiXCR, one entry per CDR3 protein. The data contain 2,800 or so distinct CDR3 sequences, around 39% of them seen just once; the ten biggest clones take up about 48%. The template was genomic DNA from peripheral blood, not RNA. This chain connects TRBV27 to TRBJ1-2, with 7 bases fitting TRBD1. Sequencing input: blood. This sequence was found in a human donor with a blood cancer. This chain's CDR3 is CASSLGGQTYGYTF. CDR3 nucleotides: TGTGCCAGCAGTTTAGGGGGACAGACGTATGGCTACACCTTC.